A single sample is the source of the 25 T cell receptor beta chains below, sequenced in a study of shared clonotypes between healthy human individuals. The protocol was immunoSEQ multiplex PCR, while the TCRdb copy is restricted to in-frame clones and leaves out a portion. The sample contains 2,500,000 or so clones, roughly 93% of which appear only once. The sequenced material came from naive CD4+ T cells from PBMCs. Subset described: CD45RA+ positively selected. These receptors were taken from a young man in good health. Some clones in this sample may be carry-over from other donors' samples.

V is TRBV15 and J is TRBJ2-1, with 16 bases matching TRBD2. Unmatched junction bases numbered 11, after V lost 6 bases and J lost 0 bases. The length of the CDR3 is 20 residues. Germline V gene sequence: CDR1 LNHNV, CDR2 YYDKDF (reference sequence). In nucleotides, the CDR3 is TGTGCCACCAGAGGCCCGGGACTAGCGGGAGGGGTGGCCTCCTACAATGAGCAGTTCTTC. Translation: CATRGPGLAGGVASYNEQFF.

The chain uses TRBV9 and TRBJ1-1; maybe TRBD1 (5 bases). There are 14 residues in the CDR3. CDR1 is SGDLS and CDR2 is YYNGEE in the germline V gene. With 0 bases removed from V and 4 bases from J, the gap between germline ends came to 10 bases. The DNA for the CDR3 is TGTGCCAGCAGCGTAGGGGGCTGGGGCACTGAAGCTTTCTTT. Translating gives CASSVGGWGTEAFF.

This chain connects TRBV11-3 to TRBJ2-7, with D maybe TRBD1 (5 bases). This CDR3 region has 13 residues. Germline loops: CDR1 SGHNT, CDR2 YENEEA. Trimming removed 3 bases at V and 7 bases at J, with 13 bases between. The CDR3 is CASSFVRGSEQYF. The CDR3 DNA sequence: TGTGCCAGCAGCTTTGTTAGGGGTAGTGAGCAGTACTTC.

The chain is built from TRBV18 and TRBJ2-5; no definite D call. There are 15 residues in the CDR3. CDR1 and CDR2 from the germline V gene are KGHSH and LQKENI. Trimming took 3 bases from V and 0 from J, leaving 11 bases between them. The CDR3 DNA is TGTGCCAGCTCACCCGGTGGGGTGTACCAAGAGACCCAGTACTTC. The encoded protein is CASSPGGVYQETQYF.

This clone was observed a single time. Other DNA sequences in the sample encode the same CDR3. This rearrangement joins TRBV4-3 to TRBJ1-2; 7 bases align to TRBD1. This CDR3 is 14 amino acids long. Germline-derived CDR1 and CDR2 are LGHNA and YSLEER. The junction had 4 bases not matched to a gene; V was cut back by 1 base and J by 5 bases. CDR3 amino acids: CASSQGQGTYGYTF. The DNA for the CDR3 is TGCGCCAGCAGCCAAGGACAGGGAACTTATGGCTACACCTTC.

A word on this clone: Other DNA variants within this sample encode the same CDR3. This rearrangement joins TRBV7-2 to TRBJ2-5; the match to TRBD2 covers 9 bases. The germline gives CDR1 SGHTA, CDR2 FQGNSA. CDR3 length equals 15 residues. Unmatched junction bases numbered 4, after V lost 3 bases and J lost 2 bases. DNA of the CDR3: TGTGCCAGCAGCTTGGGTCTAGCGGGACAAGAGACCCAGTACTTC. Translation: CASSLGLAGQETQYF.

This clone appeared a single time. The rearrangement uses TRBV9 and TRBJ2-7; TRBD1 or TRBD2 may be the D gene (5 bases each). V gave up 2 bases and J gave up 3 bases, with 12 bases separating them. The CDR3 length is 14 residues. Germline CDR1 SGDLS, CDR2 YYNGEE. This CDR3 reads CASSVLWDDYEQYF. The CDR3 nucleotides read TGTGCCAGCAGCGTTTTATGGGACGACTACGAGCAGTACTTC.

V usage is TRBV7-9 and J usage is TRBJ2-7; 9 nucleotides align to TRBD2. The CDR3 contains 14 residues. Trimming cost V 5 bases and J 6 bases; bases outside gene matches: 8. In germline, CDR1 is SEHNR, CDR2 FQNEAQ (reference sequence). The CDR3 nucleotides read TGTGCCAGCAGCGGCGGGGGGGGCCTTACCGAGCAGTACTTC. It codes for CASSGGGGLTEQYF.

V gene TRBV4-2 combines with J gene TRBJ2-5, with D unclear. Trimming removed 0 bases from V and 3 bases from J, with 8 bases in between. The CDR3 length is 14 residues. CDR1 is LGHNA and CDR2 is YNFKEQ in the germline V gene. In DNA form, the CDR3 reads TGTGCCAGCAGCCAAGACCCAGGAAAAGAGACCCAGTACTTC. Amino acids: CASSQDPGKETQYF.

The chain combines TRBV7-2 with TRBJ1-2; possibly TRBD1 for D (6 bases). CDR1 SGHTA and CDR2 FQGNSA come from the germline V gene. The CDR3 spans 15 residues. Trimming removed 1 base from V and 4 bases from J, with 13 bases in between. The CDR3 here is CASSLGQGSSYGYTF. DNA of the CDR3: TGTGCCAGCAGCTTAGGCCAGGGGAGTTCCTATGGCTACACCTTC.

The genes are TRBV6-6 and TRBJ2-7, with D maybe TRBD1 (6 bases). Germline lookup yields CDR1 MNHNY and CDR2 SVGAGI (reference sequence). CDR3 length: 15 amino acids. Trimming pared 1 base from V and 3 bases from J, leaving 13 bases between. This CDR3 reads CASSYLGQGFYEQYF. The CDR3 DNA is TGTGCCAGCAGTTACTTGGGACAAGGGTTCTACGAGCAGTACTTC.

The J gene is TRBJ2-7, the V gene TRBV9; TRBD2 matches at 8 bases. With V trimmed by 4 bases and J by 4 bases, 10 bases remained unmatched. The CDR3 spans 15 residues. Germline-derived CDR1 and CDR2 are SGDLS and YYNGEE. The CDR3 sequence is CASSPGAGGYYEQYF. CDR3 DNA: TGTGCCAGCAGCCCCGGGGCGGGGGGATATTACGAGCAGTACTTC.

The rearrangement joins TRBV6-1 to TRBJ2-5; maybe TRBD2 (5 bases). CDR1 is MNHNS, CDR2 SASEGT, per germline. The CDR3 has 14 residues. V lost 2 bases and J 3 bases, leaving 10 bases between the germline ends. This CDR3 reads CASSERTSKETQYF. CDR3 bases: TGTGCCAGCAGTGAAAGGACTTCAAAAGAGACCCAGTACTTC.

This CDR3 is CASSYGGAVYGYTF. CDR3 DNA sequence: TGTGCCAGCAGTTACGGTGGGGCGGTCTATGGCTACACCTTC. The rearrangement links TRBV6-5 to TRBJ1-2; D is perhaps TRBD1 (5 bases). Trimming took off 2 bases at V and 4 bases at J, with 11 bases between the two ends. The CDR3 length is 14 residues. In germline, CDR1 is MNHEY, CDR2 SVGAGI.

As to this clone: Different DNA sequences within this sample yield the same CDR3. The chain links TRBV19 to TRBJ2-5; 8 bases are shared with TRBD1. Germline V gives CDR1 LNHDA, CDR2 SQIVND (reference sequence). The CDR3 is 14 amino acids. The junction had 3 bases not matched to a gene; V was cut back by 1 base and J by 5 bases. The CDR3 here is CASSIGTGWETQYF. The CDR3 DNA sequence: TGTGCCAGTAGTATAGGGACAGGGTGGGAGACCCAGTACTTC.

The table lists this clone with a count of one. The chain links TRBV30 to TRBJ2-7; 7 bases align to TRBD1. Germline assignment: CDR1 GTSNPN and CDR2 SVGIG (reference sequence). V trimming: 2 bases; J trimming: 9 bases; junction bases outside the gene matches: 16. CDR3 length: 15 residues. CDR3 in amino acids: CAWSTARQGALVQYF. The CDR3 region has the DNA TGTGCCTGGAGTACCGCTAGACAGGGTGCTCTGGTGCAGTACTTC.

V and J are TRBV9 and TRBJ2-1; D may be TRBD1 (5 bases). Germline V gene data show CDR1 as SGDLS and CDR2 as YYNGEE. The CDR3 contains 14 residues. The V end lost 0 bases, the J end lost 7 bases, and 11 bases lay between the germline ends. The CDR3 reads CASSVGVGANEQFF. CDR3 sequence (DNA): TGTGCCAGCAGCGTAGGAGTAGGGGCGAATGAGCAGTTCTTC.

J is TRBJ1-4 and V is TRBV27; D may be TRBD1 (6 bases). The germline gives CDR1 MNHEY, CDR2 SMNVEV (reference sequence). The CDR3 has 16 amino acids. V was cut by 6 bases and J by 5 bases, with 19 bases left in between. As DNA, the CDR3 is TGTGCCAGCAGCCGGGACACGCGTTTCCGGAATGAAAAACTGTTTTTT. Its translation: CASSRDTRFRNEKLFF.

This clone was seen a single time. The chain uses TRBV5-8 and TRBJ2-5; D might be TRBD1 or TRBD2, each matching 5 bases. The CDR3 is 13 residues long. Looked up from germline, CDR1 is SGHTS and CDR2 is YDEGEE. Trimming removed 4 bases from V and 1 base from J, with 8 bases in between. The DNA of the CDR3 is TGTGCCAGCAGCCGAGGGACCCAAGAGACCCAGTACTTC. Protein sequence: CASSRGTQETQYF.

J is TRBJ2-2 and V is TRBV9; either TRBD1 or TRBD2 may fit D (5 bases each). CDR3 length: 17 amino acids. The V end lost 4 bases, the J end lost 2 bases, and 18 bases lay between the germline ends. Germline CDR1 SGDLS, CDR2 YYNGEE. CDR3 nucleotides: TGTGCCAGCAGCCCTCGACCGGGACCCATAAACACCGGGGAGCTGTTTTTT. This sequence encodes CASSPRPGPINTGELFF.

The V call is TRBV28, the J call TRBJ1-5; D call uncertain. Trimming shortened V by 8 bases and J by 1 base, and 9 bases separated the two germline ends. From germline, CDR1 is MDHEN and CDR2 SYDVKM. CDR3 length: 13 residues. The CDR3 DNA reads TGTGCCAGCGGCATCCTGAGCAATCAGCCCCAGCATTTT. Its protein is CASGILSNQPQHF.

The rearrangement links TRBV5-4 to TRBJ2-7, with 9 positions matching TRBD1. The CDR3 runs 15 residues. The J segment lost 6 bases and the V segment lost 0 bases, leaving 7 bases of the junction unmatched. Per the germline V gene, CDR1 is SGHNT and CDR2 is YYREEE (reference sequence). Written as DNA, the CDR3 is TGTGCCAGCAGCTTGGGGGGACAGGGAAGGGGCGAGCAGTACTTC. Protein: CASSLGGQGRGEQYF.

The chain uses TRBV7-2 and TRBJ1-1; TRBD1 aligns across 7 bases. This CDR3 contains 17 residues. The germline CDR1 and CDR2 sequences are SGHTA and FQGNSA. Unmatched junction bases numbered 11, after V lost 4 bases and J lost 0 bases. CDR3 sequence reads: CASSSFRQGGLNTEAFF. For the CDR3, the DNA is TGTGCCAGCAGCTCGTTCCGACAGGGAGGTTTGAACACTGAAGCTTTCTTT.

A remark on this clone: The same CDR3 is also encoded by other DNA sequences in this sample. CDR3 region: CASSVGQGLGQPQHF. The CDR3 bases are TGTGCCAGCAGCGTAGGGCAGGGACTAGGTCAGCCCCAGCATTTT. J is TRBJ1-5 and V is TRBV9; D is possibly TRBD1 (5 bases). Trimming shortened V by 0 bases and J by 6 bases, and 13 bases separated the two germline ends. Germline values: CDR1 SGDLS, CDR2 YYNGEE. The CDR3 extends over 15 amino acids.

The CDR3 loop reads CASSTGRPYNEQFF. The CDR3 DNA sequence: TGCGCCAGCAGCACTGGTCGGCCGTACAATGAGCAGTTCTTC. The chain couples TRBV5-1 to TRBJ2-1; D not certain. CDR1 SGHRS and CDR2 YFSETQ come from the germline V gene. The CDR3 length is 14 residues. V shed 4 bases and J shed 4 bases, with 12 bases lying between them.